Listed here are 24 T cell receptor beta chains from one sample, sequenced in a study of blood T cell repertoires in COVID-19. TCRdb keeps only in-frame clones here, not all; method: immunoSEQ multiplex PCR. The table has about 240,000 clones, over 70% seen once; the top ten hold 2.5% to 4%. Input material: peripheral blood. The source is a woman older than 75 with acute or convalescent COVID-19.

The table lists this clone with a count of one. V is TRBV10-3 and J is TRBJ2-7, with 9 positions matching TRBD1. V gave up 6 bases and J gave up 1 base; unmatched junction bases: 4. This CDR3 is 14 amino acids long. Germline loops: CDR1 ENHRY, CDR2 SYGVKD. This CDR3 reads CAISWGQGSYEQYF. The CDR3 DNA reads TGTGCCATCAGCTGGGGACAGGGATCCTACGAGCAGTACTTC.

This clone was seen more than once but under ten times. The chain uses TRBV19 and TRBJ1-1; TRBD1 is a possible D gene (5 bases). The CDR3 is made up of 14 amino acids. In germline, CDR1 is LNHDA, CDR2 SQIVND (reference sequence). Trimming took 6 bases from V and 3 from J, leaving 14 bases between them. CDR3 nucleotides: TGTGCCAGTAGGCCGGGGGGTAAGGACACTGAAGCTTTCTTT. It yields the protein CASRPGGKDTEAFF.

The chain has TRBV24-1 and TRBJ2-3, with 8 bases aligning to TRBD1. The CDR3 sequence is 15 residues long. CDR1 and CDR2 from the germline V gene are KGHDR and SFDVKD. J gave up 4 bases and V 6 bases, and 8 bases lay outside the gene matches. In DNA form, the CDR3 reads TGTGCCACCAGTAGGGGTGTACAGGGGGCAGATACGCAGTATTTT. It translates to CATSRGVQGADTQYF.

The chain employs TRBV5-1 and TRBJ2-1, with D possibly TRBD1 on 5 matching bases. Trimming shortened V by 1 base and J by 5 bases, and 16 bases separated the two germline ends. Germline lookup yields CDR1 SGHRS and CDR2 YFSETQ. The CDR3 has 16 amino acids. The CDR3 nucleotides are TGCGCCAGCAGCTTGCTGGGGCCCGCCCGGGACAATGAGCAGTTCTTC. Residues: CASSLLGPARDNEQFF.

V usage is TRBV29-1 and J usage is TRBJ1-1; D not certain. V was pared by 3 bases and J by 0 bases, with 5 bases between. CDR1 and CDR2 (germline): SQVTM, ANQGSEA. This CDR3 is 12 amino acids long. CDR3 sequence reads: CSVDRLNTEAFF. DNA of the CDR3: TGCAGCGTTGACAGGCTGAACACTGAAGCTTTCTTT.

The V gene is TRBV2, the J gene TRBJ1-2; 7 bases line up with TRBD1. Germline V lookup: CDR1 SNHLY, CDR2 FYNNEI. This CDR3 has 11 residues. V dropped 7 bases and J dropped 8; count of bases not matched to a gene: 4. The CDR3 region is CASKGAGGYTF. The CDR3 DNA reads TGTGCCAGCAAGGGGGCTGGAGGCTACACCTTC. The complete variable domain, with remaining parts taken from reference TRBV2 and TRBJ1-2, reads EPEVTQTPSHQVTQMGQEVILRCVPISNHLYFYWYRQILGQKVEFLVSFYNNEISEKSEIFDDQFSVERPDGSNFTLKIRSTKLEDSAMYFCASKGAGGYTFGSGTRLTVV.

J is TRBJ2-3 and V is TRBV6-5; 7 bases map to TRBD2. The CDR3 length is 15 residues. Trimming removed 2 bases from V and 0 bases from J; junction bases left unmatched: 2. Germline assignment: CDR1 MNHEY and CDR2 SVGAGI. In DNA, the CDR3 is TGTGCCAGCAGTTACCGGCGGGGGAGCACAGATACGCAGTATTTT. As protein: CASSYRRGSTDTQYF.

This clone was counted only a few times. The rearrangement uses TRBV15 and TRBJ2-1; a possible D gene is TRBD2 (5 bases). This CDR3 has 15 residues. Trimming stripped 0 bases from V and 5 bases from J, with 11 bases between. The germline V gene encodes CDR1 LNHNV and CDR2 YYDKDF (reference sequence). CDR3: CATSRDRGRNNEQFF. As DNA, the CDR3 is TGTGCCACCAGCAGAGATCGGGGTCGGAACAATGAGCAGTTCTTC.

CDR3 bases: TGCGCCAGCAGCTCCAAGACGGGGGGCGCTGGGGCCAACGTCCTGACTTTC. It translates to CASSSKTGGAGANVLTF. The rearrangement links TRBV4-1 to TRBJ2-6, with D perhaps TRBD2 (7 bases). The CDR3 runs 17 residues. V lost 5 bases and J lost 2, with 16 bases in between. Germline CDR1 reads MGHRA; CDR2 reads YSYEKL.

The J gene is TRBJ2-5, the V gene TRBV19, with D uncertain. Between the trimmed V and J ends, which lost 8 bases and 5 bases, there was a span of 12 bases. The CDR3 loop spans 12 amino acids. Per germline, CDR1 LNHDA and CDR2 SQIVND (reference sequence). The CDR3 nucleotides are TGTGCCAGTCTCGGGTCCACGGAGACCCAGTACTTC. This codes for CASLGSTETQYF.

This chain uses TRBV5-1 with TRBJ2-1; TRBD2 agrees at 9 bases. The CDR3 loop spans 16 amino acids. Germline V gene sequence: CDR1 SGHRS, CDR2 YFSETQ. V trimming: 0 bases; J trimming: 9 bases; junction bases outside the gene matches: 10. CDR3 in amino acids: CASSLALAGGPSEQFF. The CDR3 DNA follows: TGCGCCAGCAGCTTGGCACTTGCGGGGGGGCCGAGTGAGCAGTTCTTC.

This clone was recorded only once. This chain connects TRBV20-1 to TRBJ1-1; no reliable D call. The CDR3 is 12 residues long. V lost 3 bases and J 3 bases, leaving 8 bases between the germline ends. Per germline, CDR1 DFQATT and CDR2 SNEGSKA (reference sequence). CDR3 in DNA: TGCAGTGCTAGTCCCGGGGACACTGAAGCTTTCTTT. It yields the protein CSASPGDTEAFF.

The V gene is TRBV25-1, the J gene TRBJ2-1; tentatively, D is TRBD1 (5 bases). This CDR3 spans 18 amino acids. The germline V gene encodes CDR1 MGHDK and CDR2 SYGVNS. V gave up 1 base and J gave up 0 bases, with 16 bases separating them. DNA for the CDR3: TGTGCCAGCAGTGAATCTATAGCAGGGCCTAGCTCCTACAATGAGCAGTTCTTC. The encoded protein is CASSESIAGPSSYNEQFF.

This CDR3 reads CASSEAGRSEQYF. The CDR3 nucleotides are TGTGCCAGCAGTGAAGCGGGCCGATCCGAGCAGTACTTC. V gene TRBV6-1 combines with J gene TRBJ2-7; D is uncertain. Trimming cost V 0 bases and J 6 bases, with 9 bases left between them. Germline V gene lookup returns CDR1 MNHNS and CDR2 SASEGT. This CDR3 has 13 residues.

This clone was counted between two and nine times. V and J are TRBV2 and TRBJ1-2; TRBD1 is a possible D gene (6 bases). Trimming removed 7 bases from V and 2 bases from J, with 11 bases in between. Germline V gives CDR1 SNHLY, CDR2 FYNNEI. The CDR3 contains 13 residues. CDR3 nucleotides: TGTGCCAGCAATACGGACAGAAACTATGGCTACACCTTC. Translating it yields CASNTDRNYGYTF. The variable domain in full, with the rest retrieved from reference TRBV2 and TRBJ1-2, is EPEVTQTPSHQVTQMGQEVILRCVPISNHLYFYWYRQILGQKVEFLVSFYNNEISEKSEIFDDQFSVERPDGSNFTLKIRSTKLEDSAMYFCASNTDRNYGYTFGSGTRLTVV.

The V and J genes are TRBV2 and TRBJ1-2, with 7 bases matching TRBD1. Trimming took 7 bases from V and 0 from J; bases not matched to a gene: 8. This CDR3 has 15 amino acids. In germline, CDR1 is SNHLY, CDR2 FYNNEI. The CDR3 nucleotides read TGTGCCAGCACCCCCGGACAGGCGCCTAACTATGGCTACACCTTC. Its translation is CASTPGQAPNYGYTF.

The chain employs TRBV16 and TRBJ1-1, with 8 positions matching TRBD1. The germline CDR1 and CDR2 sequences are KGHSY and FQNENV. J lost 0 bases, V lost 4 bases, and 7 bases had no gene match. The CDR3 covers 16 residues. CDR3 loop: CASSLRTGPMNTEAFF. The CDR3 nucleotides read TGTGCCAGCAGCCTCCGGACAGGGCCGATGAACACTGAAGCTTTCTTT.

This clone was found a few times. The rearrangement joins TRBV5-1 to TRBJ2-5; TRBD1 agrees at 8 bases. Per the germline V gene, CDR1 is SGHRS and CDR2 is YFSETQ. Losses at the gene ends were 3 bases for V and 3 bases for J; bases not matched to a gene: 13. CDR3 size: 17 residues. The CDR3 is CASSSQGAPRPEETQYF. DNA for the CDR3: TGCGCCAGCAGCTCTCAGGGGGCCCCCCGCCCAGAAGAGACCCAGTACTTC.

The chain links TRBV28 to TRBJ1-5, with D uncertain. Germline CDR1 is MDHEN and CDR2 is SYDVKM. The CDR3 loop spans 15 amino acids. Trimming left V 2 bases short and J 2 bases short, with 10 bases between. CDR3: CASSLGGWGNQPQHF. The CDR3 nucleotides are TGTGCCAGCAGTTTAGGAGGGTGGGGCAATCAGCCCCAGCATTTT.

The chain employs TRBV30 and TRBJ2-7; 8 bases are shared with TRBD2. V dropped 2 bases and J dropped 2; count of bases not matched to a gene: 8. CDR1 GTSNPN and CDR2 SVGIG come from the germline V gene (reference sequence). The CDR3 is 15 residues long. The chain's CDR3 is CAWSNPAGATYEQYF. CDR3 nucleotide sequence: TGTGCCTGGAGTAACCCAGCGGGAGCCACCTACGAGCAGTACTTC.

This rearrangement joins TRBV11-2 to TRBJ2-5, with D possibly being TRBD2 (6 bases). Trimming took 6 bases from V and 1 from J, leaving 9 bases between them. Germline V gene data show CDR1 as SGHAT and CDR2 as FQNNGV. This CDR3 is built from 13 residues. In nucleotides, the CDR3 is TGTGCCAGCAGTTGGGACTTCCAAGAGACCCAGTACTTC. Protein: CASSWDFQETQYF.

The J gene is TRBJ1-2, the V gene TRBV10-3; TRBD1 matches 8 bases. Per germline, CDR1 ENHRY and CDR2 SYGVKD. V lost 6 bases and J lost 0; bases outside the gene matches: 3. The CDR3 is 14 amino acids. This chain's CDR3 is CAIRQGGANYGYTF. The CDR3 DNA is TGTGCCATCAGACAGGGGGGAGCTAACTATGGCTACACCTTC.

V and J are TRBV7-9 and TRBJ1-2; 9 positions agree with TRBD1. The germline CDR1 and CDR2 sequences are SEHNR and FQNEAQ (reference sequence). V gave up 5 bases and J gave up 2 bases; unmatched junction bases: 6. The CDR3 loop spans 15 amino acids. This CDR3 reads CASSPGGQGNYGYTF. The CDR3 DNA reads TGTGCCAGCAGCCCGGGGGGACAGGGAAACTATGGCTACACCTTC.

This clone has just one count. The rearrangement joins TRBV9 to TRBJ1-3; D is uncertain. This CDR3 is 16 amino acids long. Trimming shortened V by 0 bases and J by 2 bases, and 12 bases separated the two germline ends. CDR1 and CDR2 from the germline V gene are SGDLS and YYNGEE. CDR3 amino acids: CASSVVEGRTGNTIYF. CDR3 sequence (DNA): TGTGCCAGCAGCGTAGTTGAAGGGAGAACTGGAAACACCATATATTTT.